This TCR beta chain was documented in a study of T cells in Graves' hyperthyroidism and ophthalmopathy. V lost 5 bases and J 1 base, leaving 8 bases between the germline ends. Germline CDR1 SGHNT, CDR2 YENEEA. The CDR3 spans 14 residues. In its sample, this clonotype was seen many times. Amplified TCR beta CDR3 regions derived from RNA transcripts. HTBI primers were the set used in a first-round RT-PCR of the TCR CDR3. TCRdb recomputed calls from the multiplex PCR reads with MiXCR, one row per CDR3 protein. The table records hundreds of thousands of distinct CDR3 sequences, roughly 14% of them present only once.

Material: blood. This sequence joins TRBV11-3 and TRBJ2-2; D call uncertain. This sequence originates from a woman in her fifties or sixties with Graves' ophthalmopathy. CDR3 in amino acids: CASSLTQNTGELFF. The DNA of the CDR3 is TGTGCCAGCAGCCTCACTCAGAACACCGGGGAGCTGTTTTTT.